This TCR beta chain was documented in a study of cytomegalovirus exposure and HLA in healthy donors. Background on the study: A previous analysis identified 95 million to 130 million unique TCR beta sequences derived from approximately 190 million T cells. Broader study findings: Some TCR beta chains (about 180 of them) were listed as cytomegalovirus-associated. Presence/absence analyses rested on an assumption that sequencing depth was roughly uniform across donors.

With regard to this clone: Its specificity is not known.

This CDR3 spans 15 amino acids. Germline CDR1 is KGHSH and CDR2 is LQKENI. J lost 5 bases, V lost 5 bases, and 7 bases had no gene match. PCR employed 60 Vbeta and 13 Jbeta primers. The assay was immunoSEQ multiplex PCR, and TCRdb's table has in-frame clones only and misses some. Altogether under 250,000 clones are present, around 86% being singletons, with the ten largest covering approximately 2.5%. The sample consisted of PBMCs. This receptor was obtained from a woman in her thirties or forties in good health and CMV-seronegative. The V call is TRBV18, the J call TRBJ1-4; 8 bases align to TRBD1. Written as DNA, the CDR3 is TGTGCCAGCTCATTGGTCAGGGGGCCGAATGAAAAACTGTTTTTT. Protein: CASSLVRGPNEKLFF. The entire variable domain, with the rest obtained from reference TRBV18 and TRBJ1-4, is as follows: NAGVMQNPRHLVRRRGQEARLRCSPMKGHSHVYWYRQLPEEGLKFMVYLQKENIIDESGMPKERFSAEFPKEGPSILRIQQVVRGDSAAYFCASSLVRGPNEKLFFGSGTQLSVL.